The rows below give T cell receptor beta chains drawn from one sample of a study of cytomegalovirus exposure and HLA in healthy donors. Produced via immunoSEQ multiplex PCR; TCRdb's table is partial and in-frame only. The sample includes about 100,000 clones, 55% to 75% of them seen just once. Sequenced sample: PBMCs. These receptors were collected from a man aged 30 to 45 in good health and CMV-seropositive. The CDR3 runs from the conserved cysteine through the conserved F or W. D genes are given only for firm matches. Expanded clones get a size class; other rows say once, few or many, or leave the size out.

>TRBV19|.|TRBJ1-1|.
TGTGCCAGTAGAAAGGGGTCAGGGTGGGACACTGAAGCTTTCTTT
CASRKGSGWDTEAFF
>TRBV2|.|TRBJ2-7|.
TGTGCCAGCACCTCGGGGTTAGTAGGGTTGCAGTACTTC
CASTSGLVGLQYF
>TRBV6-1|.|TRBJ1-2|.
TGTGCCAGCAGTGAACTAACAGGGTCTTATGGCTACACCTTC
CASSELTGSYGYTF
>TRBV6-1|.|TRBJ2-7|.
TGTGCCAGCAGTGAAGCGCAGCGGGCCTACGAGCAGTACTTC
CASSEAQRAYEQYF
>TRBV9|.|TRBJ2-1|TRBD2
TGTGCCAGCAGCGTAGAGGGGACTAGTATCTACAATGAGCAGTTCTTC
CASSVEGTSIYNEQFF
>TRBV4-1|.|TRBJ1-4|TRBD1
TGCGCCAGCAGTCCCGGGACAGGGGGGAGGAGGGGTGAAAAACTGTTTTTT
CASSPGTGGRRGEKLFF
>TRBV2|.|TRBJ2-7|.
TGTGCCAGCAGTTACCAGGGCTACGAGCAGTACTTC
CASSYQGYEQYF
>TRBV5-4|few|TRBJ1-1|TRBD1
TGTGCCAGCAGCCCCGGGACAGGGGCCATGAACACTGAAGCTTTCTTT
CASSPGTGAMNTEAFF
>TRBV5-4|few|TRBJ2-1|TRBD2
TGTGCCAGCAGCTTGGCCTCTAGCGGGGGGCCGGGGGAGCAGTTCTTC
CASSLASSGGPGEQFF
>TRBV18|.|TRBJ1-4|TRBD1
TGTGCCAGCTCACTCAGACAGGGAACTAATGAAAAACTGTTTTTT
CASSLRQGTNEKLFF
>TRBV27|.|TRBJ2-5|TRBD1
TGTGCCAGCAGTTTAAGGGACAGGGGCGTGCAGTACTTC
CASSLRDRGVQYF
>TRBV29-1|.|TRBJ2-1|.
TGCAGCGTGGCCCCAGGGGACAATGAGCAGTTCTTC
CSVAPGDNEQFF
>TRBV7-9|few|TRBJ2-7|TRBD2
TGTGCCAGCAGCTTAGCACCGACTAGCGGCGGGTTATACGAGCAGTACTTC
CASSLAPTSGGLYEQYF
>TRBV6-5|.|TRBJ2-1|TRBD2
TGTGCCAGCAGCCTAAGCGGGGGTCTCGACAATGAGCAGTTCTTC
CASSLSGGLDNEQFF
>TRBV15|.|TRBJ1-6|.
TGTGCCACCAGCAGAGAGTATGATTCACCCCTCCACTTT
CATSREYDSPLHF
>TRBV7-2|few|TRBJ2-1|TRBD2
TGTGCCAGCAGCCCGACTAGCGGGGGCGCCGATGAGCAGTTCTTC
CASSPTSGGADEQFF
>TRBV29-1|.|TRBJ2-5|.
TGCAGCGTTGAATACGGCGGGGAGACCCAGTACTTC
CSVEYGGETQYF
>TRBV29-1|.|TRBJ1-2|.
TGCAGCGTCACAACGGTTCAGGGGAACTATGGCTACACCTTC
CSVTTVQGNYGYTF
>TRBV7-9|few|TRBJ1-3|.
TGTGCCAGCATCTCTACTCATCTCTCTGGAAACACCATATATTTT
CASISTHLSGNTIYF
>TRBV11-2|.|TRBJ2-1|.
TGTGCCAGCAGCTATCGGGGGTACAATGAGCAGTTCTTC
CASSYRGYNEQFF
>TRBV5-1|.|TRBJ2-1|TRBD2
TGCGCCAGCAGGGGGACTAGCAACAATGAGCAGTTCTTC
CASRGTSNNEQFF
>TRBV7-8|.|TRBJ2-2|TRBD2
TGTGCCAGCAGCTTAGCCGCTGCGGGGGGGCCGTCGGGCACCGGGGAGCTGTTTTTT
CASSLAAAGGPSGTGELFF
>TRBV28|.|TRBJ2-1|TRBD2
TGTGCCAGCAGTCGGGGTGGGACTAGCGGGGGTAATGAGCAGTTCTTC
CASSRGGTSGGNEQFF
>TRBV6-1|few|TRBJ2-2|.
TGTGCCAGCAGCAGGGGCGGCACCGGGGAGCTGTTTTTT
CASSRGGTGELFF
>TRBV29-1|few|TRBJ1-2|.
TGCAGCCCAGGCGGGGGTGAGGATGGCTACACCTTC
CSPGGGEDGYTF
>TRBV5-1|.|TRBJ1-6|TRBD1
TGCGCCAGCAGCATAATTCCGGGACAGGATAATTCACCTCTCCACTTT
CASSIIPGQDNSPLHF
>TRBV25-1|.|TRBJ2-2|TRBD2
TGTGCCAGCAGTGAATGGGGGGGGATAGATCACACCGGGGAGCTGTTTTTT
CASSEWGGIDHTGELFF
>TRBV9|.|TRBJ2-3|TRBD2
TGTGCCAGCAGCGTAGGCGGGGGAGGGGCTAGCACAGATACGCAGTATTTT
CASSVGGGGASTDTQYF
>TRBV6-1|.|TRBJ2-1|.
TGTGCCAGCAGGTCCCCCGGGGATGAGCAGTTCTTC
CASRSPGDEQFF
>TRBV5-4|.|TRBJ2-1|.
TGTGCCAGCAGCTTGGGTACAGGGTCCTACAATGAGCAGTTCTTC
CASSLGTGSYNEQFF
>TRBV6-1|.|TRBJ2-3|TRBD1
TGTGCCAACCAGGGACAGGGGGAGGTAGATACGCAGTATTTT
CANQGQGEVDTQYF
>TRBV4-1|once|TRBJ2-7|TRBD2
TGCGCCAGCAGCCTTGCGGGGGGCAGGACCTACGAGCAGTACTTC
CASSLAGGRTYEQYF
>TRBV2|.|TRBJ2-1|.
TGTGCCAGCAACCAGTTCCAGGGTTCCTACAATGAGCAGTTCTTC
CASNQFQGSYNEQFF
>TRBV21-1|.|TRBJ1-2|.
TGTGCCAGCAGCAACGGGTTTGGCCACACCTTC
CASSNGFGHTF
>TRBV6-5|.|TRBJ1-2|TRBD1
TGTGCCAGCACCGGACCGGGACAGGGGCACTATGGCTACACCTTC
CASTGPGQGHYGYTF
>TRBV29-1|.|TRBJ2-3|TRBD2
TGCAGCGCTAAGCGGGGGTCTAGCACAGATACGCAGTATTTT
CSAKRGSSTDTQYF
>TRBV30|few|TRBJ2-7|TRBD2
TGTGCCTGGGTGTCCGGGACTACTTTCGAGCAGTACTTC
CAWVSGTTFEQYF
>TRBV7-9|.|TRBJ1-6|.
TGTGCCAGCAGCCCAGGGGACATGTATTCACCCCTCCACTTT
CASSPGDMYSPLHF
>TRBV5-5|few|TRBJ1-6|.
TGTGCCAGCAGCTTGTCGGCTTCCAGCGGCAATTCACCCCTCCACTTT
CASSLSASSGNSPLHF
>TRBV6-6|.|TRBJ2-3|TRBD2
TGTGCCAGCAGTCGGGGACTAGCGATAGATACGCAGTATTTT
CASSRGLAIDTQYF
>TRBV7-3|.|TRBJ2-3|.
TGTGCCAGCAGCCTAGATAACACAGATACGCAGTATTTT
CASSLDNTDTQYF